What follows is one T cell receptor beta chain and its context. Its specificity is not known. At deep level, the assay was performed. Generated by immunoSEQ multiplex PCR, the TCRdb table keeps only in-frame clones and is missing some. The sample comprises approximately 1.9 million clones, about 94% of which are singletons, and about 1.7% rests with the top ten. Naive CD8 populations comprised CD45RO-negative cells positively selected for CCR7, excluding terminally differentiated effector memory CD45RA+ cells. HIV-negative, healthy adults without recent acute infections or vaccinations were the donors. This specimen belongs to a study of shared clonotypes between healthy human individuals. Overall study context: Samples came from a couple of female and a few male donors aged 18 to 49. Whole-study results and caveats: Generation probabilities of non-shared clonotypes were lower (relative to those shared by all four donors).

Germline assignment: CDR1 SNHLY and CDR2 FYNNEI. This CDR3 region has 13 residues. After removal of 7 bases from V and 5 bases from J, the junction contained 6 bases not matched to a gene. Source material: naive CD8+ T cells from PBMCs. V is TRBV2 and J is TRBJ2-7; 9 nucleotides align to TRBD1. This TCR was recovered from a man between 18 and 35 years old in good health. Some clones in this sample may be carry-over from other donors' samples. As DNA, the CDR3 is TGTGCCAGCAAGGACAGGGGTCCCCACGAGCAGTACTTC. This sequence encodes CASKDRGPHEQYF.